This T cell receptor (beta chain) was obtained from a study of cytomegalovirus exposure and HLA in healthy donors. Primers for the PCR totalled 60 Vbeta and 13 Jbeta. Method: immunoSEQ multiplex PCR; TCRdb's copy keeps in-frame clones and lacks some. In the table there are 150,000 to 200,000 clones, roughly 73% of which are singletons. From germline, CDR1 is SGHTA and CDR2 FQGNSA. The CDR3 totals 14 residues. V gave up 8 bases and J gave up 1 base, with 12 bases separating them. This clone turned up a few times. J is TRBJ1-3 and V is TRBV7-2; perhaps TRBD1 as D (6 bases). Sequencing used PBMCs. The receptor's source is a woman aged 25-40 years in good health and CMV-seronegative. In DNA form, the CDR3 reads TGTGCCAGCGCCGGGACAAAATCTGGAAACACCATATATTTT. Translated: CASAGTKSGNTIYF.